The clone carrying this T cell receptor (beta chain) was seen more than once but under ten times. In germline, CDR1 is MNHEY, CDR2 SMNVEV (reference sequence). There are 15 residues in the CDR3. The V end was cut by 5 bases, the J end by 1 base, with 14 bases between. The data derive from a study of technical replicates of blood from four donors. Sequencing used immunoSEQ multiplex PCR; TCRdb keeps in-frame clones, though not all of them. Of around 75,000 clones detected, about nine tenths appear once; the ten largest clones hold roughly 0.25%. This receptor was obtained from a human donor in good health. The rearrangement joins TRBV27 to TRBJ1-1; TRBD1 might be the D (6 bases). The sequenced sample was T cells isolated from PBMCs. CDR3 sequence (DNA): TGTGCCAGCAGTGGCTCGGGACATAGGAACACTGAAGCTTTCTTT. This gives the protein CASSGSGHRNTEAFF.